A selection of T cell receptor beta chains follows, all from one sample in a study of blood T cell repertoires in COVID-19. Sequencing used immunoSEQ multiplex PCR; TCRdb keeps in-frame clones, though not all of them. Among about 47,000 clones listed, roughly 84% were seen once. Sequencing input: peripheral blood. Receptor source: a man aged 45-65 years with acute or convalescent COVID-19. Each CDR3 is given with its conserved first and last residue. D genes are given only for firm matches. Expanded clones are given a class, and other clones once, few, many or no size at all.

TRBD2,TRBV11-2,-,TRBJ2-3,TGTGCCAGCAGCCCTCTAGCGGGGGGAAACACAGATACGCAGTATTTT,CASSPLAGGNTDTQYF
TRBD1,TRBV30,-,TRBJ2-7,TGTGCCTGTACCGGGACAGGGTTATTCGAGCAGTACTTC,CACTGTGLFEQYF
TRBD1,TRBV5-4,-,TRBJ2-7,TGTGCCAGCAGCTTGGCCTTGGGACAGGGGGCCGAGCAGTACTTC,CASSLALGQGAEQYF
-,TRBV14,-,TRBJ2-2,TGTGCCAGCAGCCCCTCGATAGCGGCCGGGGAGCTGTTTTTT,CASSPSIAAGELFF
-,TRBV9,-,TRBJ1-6,TGTGCCAGCAGCCAGAATAATTCACCCCTCCACTTT,CASSQNNSPLHF
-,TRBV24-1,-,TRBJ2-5,TGTGCCACCAGTGACGACAGGAAAGAGACCCAGTACTTC,CATSDDRKETQYF
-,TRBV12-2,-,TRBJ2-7,TGTGCAAGTCGCGGACACCGACAGTTCCACGAGCAGTACTTC,CASRGHRQFHEQYF
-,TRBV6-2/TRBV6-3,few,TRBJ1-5,TGTGCCAGCAGTTTCCTTACAGGGAACCAGCCCCAGCATTTT,CASSFLTGNQPQHF
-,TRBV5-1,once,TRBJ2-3,TGCGCCAGGAGCGGCGGGACCATTAAGGACACTAAGACTAGCACAGATACGCAGTATTTT,CARSGGTIKDTKTSTDTQYF
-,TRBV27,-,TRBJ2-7,TGTGCCAGCAGTTTAAAAGGGGGGGTTCGAACGGCGGGAAATGACTACGAGCAGTACTTC,CASSLKGGVRTAGNDYEQYF
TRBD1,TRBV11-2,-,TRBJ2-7,TGTGCCAGCAGCTTCCCGGGACAGGGCAGCGAGCAGTACTTC,CASSFPGQGSEQYF
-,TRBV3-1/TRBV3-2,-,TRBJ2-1,TGTGCCAGCAGCCAAGGGGGAGACGCCTACAATGAGCAGTTCTTC,CASSQGGDAYNEQFF
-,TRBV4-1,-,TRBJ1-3,TGCGCCAGCAGCCAAGATGAGGGCCTCGGAAACACCATATATTTT,CASSQDEGLGNTIYF
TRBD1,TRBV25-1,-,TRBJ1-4,TGTGCCAGCAGTGAATGGACCCAGGGGGGTGAAAAACTGTTTTTT,CASSEWTQGGEKLFF
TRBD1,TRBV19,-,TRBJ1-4,TGTGCCAGTAGTTTCGGGACAGGGAGTAATGAAAAACTGTTTTTT,CASSFGTGSNEKLFF
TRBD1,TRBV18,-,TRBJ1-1,TGTGCCAGCTCACCTTCGATGGGACAGGGGGATTCGGAAGCTTTCTTT,CASSPSMGQGDSEAFF
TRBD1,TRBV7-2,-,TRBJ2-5,TGTGCCAGCAGCTTTAGACAGGGGGCCCGAGAGACCCAGTACTTC,CASSFRQGARETQYF
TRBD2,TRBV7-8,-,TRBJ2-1,TGTGCCAGCAGCGCCCGATTAGCGGGCGGTTCCTACAATGAGCAGTTCTTC,CASSARLAGGSYNEQFF
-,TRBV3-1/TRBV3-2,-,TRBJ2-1,TGTGCCAGCAGCCAAGGTCGACTACCCCACAATGAGCAGTTCTTC,CASSQGRLPHNEQFF
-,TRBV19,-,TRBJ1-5,TGTGCCAGTAGTATAGATGGTTGGTCAGACAACCCCGGATCGTCGCCCCAGCATTTT,CASSIDGWSDNPGSSPQHF
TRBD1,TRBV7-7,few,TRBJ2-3,TGTGCCAGCAGCTTAGGGAGACAGGGAACAGATACGCAGTATTTT,CASSLGRQGTDTQYF
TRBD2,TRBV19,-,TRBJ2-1,TGTGCCAGTAGTATACTCCGGACTAGCGGGAGAAATGAGCAGTTCTTC,CASSILRTSGRNEQFF
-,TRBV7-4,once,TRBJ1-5,TGTGCCAGCAGCTTAGCGCGGAAGGGCAATCAGCCCCAGCATTTT,CASSLARKGNQPQHF
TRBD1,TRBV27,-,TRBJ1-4,TGTGCCAGCGGGGACAGGGATGAAAAACTGTTTTTT,CASGDRDEKLFF
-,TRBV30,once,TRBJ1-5,TGTGCCTGGAGTACATACAATCAGCCCCAGCATTTT,CAWSTYNQPQHF
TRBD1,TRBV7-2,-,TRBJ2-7,TGTGCCAGCAGACCTCGAGGACAGGACGAGCAGTACTTC,CASRPRGQDEQYF
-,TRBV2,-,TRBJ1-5,TGTGCCAGCAGTCTGACAGATCTTTATAGCAATCAGCCCCAGCATTTT,CASSLTDLYSNQPQHF
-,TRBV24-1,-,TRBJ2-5,TGTGCCACCAGTGATCCGAACTGGGAGACCCAGTACTTC,CATSDPNWETQYF